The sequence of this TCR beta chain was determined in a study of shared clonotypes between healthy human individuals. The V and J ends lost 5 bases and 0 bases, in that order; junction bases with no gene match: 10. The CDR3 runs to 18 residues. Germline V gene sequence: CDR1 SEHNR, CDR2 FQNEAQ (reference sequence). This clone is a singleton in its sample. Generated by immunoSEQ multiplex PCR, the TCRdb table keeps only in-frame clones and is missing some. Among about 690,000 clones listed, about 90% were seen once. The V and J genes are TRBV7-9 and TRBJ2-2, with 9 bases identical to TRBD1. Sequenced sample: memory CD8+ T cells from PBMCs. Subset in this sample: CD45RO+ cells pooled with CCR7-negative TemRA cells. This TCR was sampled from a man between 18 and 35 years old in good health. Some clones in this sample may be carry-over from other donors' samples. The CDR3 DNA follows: TGTGCCAGCAGCCAACAGGGGGCCCCCTCCACGAACACCGGGGAGCTGTTTTTT. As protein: CASSQQGAPSTNTGELFF.